The entry below describes one T cell receptor beta chain. Its matching antigen is unknown. V shed 8 bases and J shed 4 bases, with 15 bases lying between them. Germline V gene data show CDR1 as MNHEY and CDR2 as SMNVEV (reference sequence). The CDR3 has 14 amino acids. Sequencing relied on a cDNA template that was reverse transcribed from extracted RNA. Produced via immunoSEQ multiplex PCR; TCRdb's table is partial and in-frame only. The sample includes tens of thousands of clones, about 30% of them seen just once. Described treatment: oral pan-JAK inhibitor, 5-10 mg twice daily. The data stem from a study of CD8+ T cells in alopecia areata. Points from the study as a whole: Scalp specimens additionally yield sequences from normal skin's resident alphabeta T cells.

This receptor was taken from a human donor with alopecia areata. The starting material was CD8+ T cells sorted from blood, obtained at week 4, from a patient treated with tofacitinib. The V call is TRBV27, the J call TRBJ1-5; TRBD1 is a possible D gene (5 bases). CDR3 nucleotides: TGTGCCAGCGGTACCGGGACGGTGAATCAGCCCCAGCATTTT. This translates into CASGTGTVNQPQHF.